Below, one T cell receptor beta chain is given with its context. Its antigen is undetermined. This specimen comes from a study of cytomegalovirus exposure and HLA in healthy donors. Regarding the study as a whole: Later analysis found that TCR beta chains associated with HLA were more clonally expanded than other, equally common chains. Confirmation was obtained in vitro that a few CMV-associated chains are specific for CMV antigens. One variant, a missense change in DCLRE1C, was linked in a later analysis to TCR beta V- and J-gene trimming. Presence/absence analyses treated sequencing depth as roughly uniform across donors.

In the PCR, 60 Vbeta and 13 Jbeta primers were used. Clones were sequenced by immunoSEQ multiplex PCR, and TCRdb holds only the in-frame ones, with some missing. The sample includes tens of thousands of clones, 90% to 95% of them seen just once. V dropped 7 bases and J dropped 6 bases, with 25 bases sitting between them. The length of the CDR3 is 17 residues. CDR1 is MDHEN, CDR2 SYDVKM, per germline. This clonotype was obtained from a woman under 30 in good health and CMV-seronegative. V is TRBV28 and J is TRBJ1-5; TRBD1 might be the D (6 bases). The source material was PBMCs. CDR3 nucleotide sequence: TGTGCCAGCACCCCTCCCGGCGGGGGGGCGGCCGGTCAGCCCCAGCATTTT. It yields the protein CASTPPGGGAAGQPQHF.